This TCR beta chain was sequenced in a study of T cell responses to AZD1222 COVID-19 vaccine. Losses at the gene ends were 0 bases for V and 2 bases for J; bases not matched to a gene: 0. The CDR3 contains 14 residues. In germline, CDR1 is SGDLS, CDR2 YYNGEE. Method: immunoSEQ multiplex PCR; TCRdb's copy keeps in-frame clones and lacks some. Among 110,000 to 150,000 clones listed, roughly 88% were seen once. As concerns this clone: Its antigen is currently unknown.

Findings and limits, study-wide: Researchers took repertoire samples only after the peak T cell response had come.

This receptor was taken from an adult in good health. Specimen: peripheral blood, collected on day 0 of AZD1222 vaccination. The rearrangement joins TRBV9 to TRBJ2-5, with 8 positions matching TRBD2. CDR3 protein: CASSVASGQETQYF. The CDR3 DNA is TGTGCCAGCAGCGTAGCTAGCGGGCAAGAGACCCAGTACTTC.